These 23 T cell receptor beta chains share one sample of origin, sequenced in a study of OX40 agonist ivuxolimab in advanced cancers. The library was prepared using the immunoSEQ multiplex PCR assay. Sourced from immuneACCESS, this table was stored by TCRdb with only in-frame sequences that have V and J called. A share of the clones is absent; for the studies checked, an unresolved V gene accounts for under half, and the remainder has no known explanation. Within this sample are 45,000 to 50,000 clones, with 80% to 95% of them counted one time only. The ten biggest clones cover 6% to 8% of the sample. Sequenced material: CD4+ or CD8+ T cells sorted from blood, taken in a trial of the OX40 agonist ivuxolimab. The receptors were gathered from an adult with an advanced solid tumor such as melanoma, head and neck, liver or kidney cancer.

CDR3 sequence (DNA): TGTGCCAGCAGCCTAGAGGGGGACAGACCCCATGAAGCTTTCTTT. Translation: CASSLEGDRPHEAFF. This sequence joins TRBV7-8 and TRBJ1-1; 7 nucleotides line up with TRBD1. CDR1 SGHVS and CDR2 FQNEAQ come from the germline V gene. V was clipped by 5 bases and J by 7 bases; unmatched bases: 13. The CDR3 extends over 15 amino acids.

The V call is TRBV19, the J call TRBJ2-6; tentatively, D is TRBD1 (6 bases). Germline V gene sequence: CDR1 LNHDA, CDR2 SQIVND (reference sequence). V was pared by 6 bases and J by 1 base, with 16 bases between. The CDR3 loop spans 17 amino acids. CDR3 nucleotides: TGTGCCAGTAGAAAAAACTTGGGGGCATCTGGGGCCAACGTCCTGACTTTC. This encodes CASRKNLGASGANVLTF.

The chain uses TRBV27 and TRBJ1-5, with 8 bases aligning to TRBD1. This CDR3 is built from 14 residues. Germline V gene sequence: CDR1 MNHEY, CDR2 SMNVEV (reference sequence). The ends lost 2 bases at V and 6 bases at J; junction bases unmatched: 3. The CDR3 loop is CASSLTQGGQPQHF. The CDR3 DNA sequence: TGTGCCAGCAGTTTAACACAGGGGGGTCAGCCCCAGCATTTT.

The chain's CDR3 is CASSSDFATNEKLFF. The CDR3 DNA follows: TGTGCCAGCAGTTCTGATTTTGCAACTAATGAAAAACTGTTTTTT. The chain is built from TRBV5-5 and TRBJ1-4; D gene uncertain. The CDR3 has 15 residues. The germline V and J ends were trimmed by 5 bases and 0 bases, with 11 bases remaining between them. Germline values: CDR1 SGHKS, CDR2 YYEKEE (reference sequence).

This clone is medium-sized by share. In the same sample, other DNA sequences code for this CDR3. The V call is TRBV19, the J call TRBJ1-1; unclear D gene. The CDR3 length is 13 residues. Between the trimmed V and J ends, which lost 9 bases and 4 bases, there was a span of 15 bases. CDR1 LNHDA and CDR2 SQIVND come from the germline V gene (reference sequence). The DNA of the CDR3 is TGTGCCAGCGGATCATCCGTCGGCACTGAAGCTTTCTTT. Translating gives CASGSSVGTEAFF.

V is TRBV7-9 and J is TRBJ2-5; unclear D gene. V dropped 6 bases and J dropped 1 base, with 15 bases sitting between them. Germline V gives CDR1 SEHNR, CDR2 FQNEAQ (reference sequence). This CDR3 has 15 residues. The CDR3 is CASRQTPAGQETQYF. The CDR3 DNA reads TGTGCCAGCAGACAGACCCCGGCCGGCCAAGAGACCCAGTACTTC.

The genes are TRBV6-5 and TRBJ2-1; 12 bases align to TRBD2. V was clipped by 0 bases and J by 7 bases; unmatched bases: 1. The CDR3 length is 15 residues. Per germline, CDR1 MNHEY and CDR2 SVGAGI. In DNA, the CDR3 is TGTGCCAGCAGTTACTCTGGGACTAGCGGGAATGAGCAGTTCTTC. It yields the protein CASSYSGTSGNEQFF.

Points on this clone: A junction end diverges from the germline sequence, so it may reflect a read error. As DNA, the CDR3 is TGTGCTAGTGGTTTTTGGGGGAACGCCGGGGAGCTGTTTTTT. It encodes CASGFWGNAGELFF. The genes are TRBV12-5 and TRBJ2-2; D tentatively reads TRBD1 or TRBD2 (5 bases each). Germline V gives CDR1 LGHNT, CDR2 FRNRAP. CDR3 length equals 14 residues.

V gene TRBV25-1 combines with J gene TRBJ1-1, with 7 bases that match TRBD1. V trimming: 4 bases; J trimming: 8 bases; junction bases outside the gene matches: 1. Per germline, CDR1 MGHDK and CDR2 SYGVNS. The CDR3 loop spans 11 amino acids. The CDR3 protein is CASSVQGEAFF. The CDR3 bases are TGTGCCAGCAGTGTACAGGGGGAAGCTTTCTTT.

The J gene is TRBJ2-7, the V gene TRBV15; D possibly corresponds to TRBD2 (6 bases). Trimming pared 3 bases from V and 3 bases from J, leaving 9 bases between. Germline V CDR1 and CDR2: LNHNV, YYDKDF (reference sequence). The CDR3 extends over 13 amino acids. The CDR3 region is CATSRGTDYEQYV. DNA of the CDR3: TGTGCCACCAGCAGGGGGACTGACTACGAGCAGTACGTC.

The rearrangement joins TRBV7-9 to TRBJ1-4, with 9 bases that match TRBD1. The germline V gene has CDR1 SEHNR and CDR2 FQNEAQ (reference sequence). V lost 0 bases and J lost 8; bases outside the gene matches: 7. This CDR3 region has 16 residues. CDR3 DNA sequence: TGTGCCAGCAGCTTAGCAACAGGGGGCCCAGACGAAAAACTGTTTTTT. Translating it yields CASSLATGGPDEKLFF.

This rearrangement joins TRBV7-2 to TRBJ2-7, with a weak D call TRBD1 (6 bases). Germline V CDR1 and CDR2: SGHTA, FQGNSA. The CDR3 has 14 amino acids. Trimming pared 5 bases from V and 4 bases from J, leaving 15 bases between. Here the CDR3 reads CASSLRDISYEQYF. DNA of the CDR3: TGTGCCAGCAGCCTAAGGGACATCTCGTACGAGCAGTACTTC.

This clone was seen a few times. This chain links TRBV27 with TRBJ2-7, with 10 positions matching TRBD1. V shed 0 bases and J 2 bases; nucleotides not matched to a gene: 4. The germline V gene encodes CDR1 MNHEY and CDR2 SMNVEV (reference sequence). The CDR3 loop spans 16 amino acids. CDR3 region: CASSLSGGTGAYEQYF. For the CDR3, the DNA is TGTGCCAGCAGTTTATCGGGGGGGACAGGGGCCTACGAGCAGTACTTC.

This chain joins TRBV10-3 and TRBJ2-7; 10 bases align to TRBD1. This CDR3 spans 17 amino acids. V was pared by 3 bases and J by 7 bases, with 15 bases of the junction left unmatched. Germline V CDR1 and CDR2: ENHRY, SYGVKD. CDR3 sequence reads: CAISDPLPDRGRVEQYF. The CDR3 DNA reads as TGTGCCATCAGTGACCCACTCCCCGACAGGGGGCGGGTTGAGCAGTACTTC.

This clone was observed once. CDR3 amino acids: CASNINKNSPLHF. CDR3 DNA: TGTGCCAGCAACATAAACAAGAATTCACCCCTCCACTTT. The chain has TRBV6-5 and TRBJ1-6, with unresolved D. The CDR3 sequence is 13 residues long. V was shortened by 7 bases and J by 7 bases, with 11 bases between the two germline ends. The V gene's germline CDR1 is MNHEY and CDR2 SVGAGI.

The chain links TRBV11-2 to TRBJ2-3; D perhaps matches TRBD2 (5 bases). With 0 bases removed from V and 8 bases from J, the gap between germline ends came to 12 bases. The CDR3 has 14 residues. Germline CDR1 is SGHAT and CDR2 is FQNNGV. CDR3 amino acids: CASSLDHPRGTQYF. In nucleotides, the CDR3 is TGTGCCAGCAGCTTAGACCACCCCCGGGGTACGCAGTATTTT.

The chain links TRBV23-1 to TRBJ1-3; perhaps TRBD1 as D (5 bases). TRBV23-1 is annotated as an ORF whose role is uncertain. Trimming left V 0 bases short and J 7 bases short, with 10 bases between. The CDR3 length is 14 residues. CDR3 protein: CASSQSTGGNTIYF. The CDR3, as DNA: TGCGCCAGCAGTCAATCGACGGGGGGGAACACCATATATTTT.

The rearrangement links TRBV19 to TRBJ2-7; D possibly matches TRBD1 or TRBD2 (5 bases each). V was clipped by 5 bases and J by 2 bases, with 13 bases between them. The V gene's germline CDR1 is LNHDA and CDR2 SQIVND (reference sequence). The CDR3 is made up of 14 amino acids. The CDR3 DNA sequence: TGTGCCAGTAGTCTGGGGGACGGAACCTACGAGCAGTACTTC. Its translation: CASSLGDGTYEQYF.

The V and J genes are TRBV7-9 and TRBJ2-5; 10 nucleotides align to TRBD2. V shed 2 bases and J 4 bases; nucleotides not matched to a gene: 7. Germline CDR1 reads SEHNR; CDR2 reads FQNEAQ (reference sequence). This CDR3 is 16 amino acids long. CDR3 DNA sequence: TGTGCCAGCAGCTTAAATAGCGGGGGGCCAGGAGAGACCCAGTACTTC. Translated, it gives CASSLNSGGPGETQYF.

This chain links TRBV27 with TRBJ2-3, with D possibly matching TRBD2 (6 bases). The CDR3 is 16 amino acids. CDR1 and CDR2 (germline): MNHEY, SMNVEV (reference sequence). V dropped 6 bases and J dropped 2 bases, with 18 bases sitting between them. CDR3 DNA: TGTGCCAGCAGCCCTTTCCGGAGGGACCTCACAGATACGCAGTATTTT. This gives the protein CASSPFRRDLTDTQYF.

This clone was seen once. One junction end disagrees with the germline gene, perhaps due to a read error. The CDR3 spells CASSHSRARTGELFF. The CDR3 DNA follows: TGTGCCAGCAGTCACTCCAGGGCACGCACCGGGGAGCTGTTTTTT. The genes are TRBV6-5 and TRBJ2-2; D might be TRBD1 (5 bases). There are 15 residues in the CDR3. CDR1 is MNHEY and CDR2 is SVGAGI in the germline V gene.

V and J are TRBV19 and TRBJ1-2; the match to TRBD1 covers 9 bases. This CDR3 is 16 amino acids long. The V and J ends lost 5 bases and 6 bases, in that order; junction bases with no gene match: 13. The germline V gene has CDR1 LNHDA and CDR2 SQIVND (reference sequence). This CDR3 is CASSPRNRGLRDGYTF. The CDR3 DNA follows: TGTGCCAGTAGTCCCAGAAACAGGGGGCTTAGGGATGGCTACACCTTC.

This clone was seen only a few times. Other DNA sequences within the sample encode an identical CDR3. The chain carries TRBV5-1 and TRBJ2-3; D perhaps matches TRBD1 (6 bases). Trimming pared 0 bases from V and 0 bases from J, leaving 8 bases between. CDR1 is SGHRS, CDR2 YFSETQ, per germline. CDR3 length: 15 amino acids. CDR3 amino acids: CASSLEGQSTDTQYF. CDR3 coding DNA: TGCGCCAGCAGCTTGGAAGGACAGAGCACAGATACGCAGTATTTT.